These T cell receptor beta chains were read from a single sample in a study of T-cell memory formation after mild COVID-19. MiXCR was run by TCRdb on the 5' RACE reads, yielding one entry per CDR3 protein. The sample shows around 200,000 distinct CDR3 sequences, about 20% of them seen only once. Specimen: PBMCs or a T cell subset sorted from them (not recorded which). The receptors come from an adult woman who had mild COVID-19 (a few samples of this study predate the infection). Cell type and time point are not known. CDR3s include the opening cysteine and the closing phenylalanine or tryptophan. The D gene is left open where the match is weak. Size values are once, few and many counts, or a class for expanded clones, and some rows have none.

many	TRBV3-1	14	-	TRBJ1-2	TGTGCCAGCAGCCCACGGACAGAGCCCTATGGCTACACCTTC	CASSPRTEPYGYTF
few	TRBV7-6	17	TRBD1	TRBJ1-2	TGTGCCAGCAGCCCCGGGACAGGGGGCAACCCTAACTATGGCTACACCTTC	CASSPGTGGNPNYGYTF
-	TRBV29-1	13	TRBD2	TRBJ2-5	TGCAGCGTTGAAGTGGGAGGGATGGAGACCCAGTACTTC	CSVEVGGMETQYF
-	TRBV7-8	12	-	TRBJ2-5	TGTGCCAGCAGCAGGGGAAGGGAGACCCAGTACTTC	CASSRGRETQYF
few	TRBV12-3/TRBV12-4	15	TRBD1	TRBJ2-7	TGTGCCAGCAGTCTTGGGACAGGGAAATATAGCGAGCAGTACTTC	CASSLGTGKYSEQYF
-	TRBV5-1	16	-	TRBJ2-2	TGCGCCAGCAGCCCCAGAGGGGGGTCCCCCACCGGGGAGCTGTTTTTT	CASSPRGGSPTGELFF
-	TRBV24-1	20	TRBD1	TRBJ2-5	TGTGCCACCAGTGATGGACCGGGACAGGGGGCCCACGGCCCCCAAGAGACCCAGTACTTC	CATSDGPGQGAHGPQETQYF
few	TRBV5-6	12	-	TRBJ1-3	TGTGCCAGCACCGGAGCACGAAACACCATATATTTT	CASTGARNTIYF
few	TRBV6-1	16	-	TRBJ2-7	TGTGCCAGCAGTGAAGTTGATGACAGGAGCTCCTACGAGCAGTACTTC	CASSEVDDRSSYEQYF
few	TRBV5-1	16	-	TRBJ2-5	TGCGCCAGCAGCCGGGACCAAAGTCTCCTACAAGAGACCCAGTACTTC	CASSRDQSLLQETQYF
few	TRBV11-3	12	-	TRBJ2-1	TGTGCCAGCAGCCGCGAAGGGGATGAGCAGTTCTTC	CASSREGDEQFF
few	TRBV7-8	14	-	TRBJ2-7	TGTGCCAGCAGGTCCAGACAGGTCTCCTACGAGCAGTACTTC	CASRSRQVSYEQYF
-	TRBV27	19	TRBD2	TRBJ2-6	TGTGCCAGCACGGGACTAGCGGGAGGGTCCCTAGCTGGGGCCAACGTCCTGACTTTC	CASTGLAGGSLAGANVLTF
few	TRBV7-3	15	TRBD1	TRBJ2-7	TGTGCCAGCAGCTCCCATCCCGGGACAGCCTACGAGCAGTACTTC	CASSSHPGTAYEQYF
few	TRBV29-1	14	TRBD1	TRBJ1-1	TGCAGCGTTGATTTCTTCGGACAGGGGACGAGAGCTTTCTTT	CSVDFFGQGTRAFF
few	TRBV24-1	17	TRBD2	TRBJ2-1	TGTGCCACCAGTGATCAGACTAGCGGGTTTAGAGTAGATGAGCAGTTCTTC	CATSDQTSGFRVDEQFF
few	TRBV9	13	-	TRBJ1-5	TGTGCCAGCAGCGTAGTTATCAATCAGCCCCAGCATTTT	CASSVVINQPQHF
-	TRBV29-1	12	-	TRBJ2-1	TGCAGCGTTAGCGGTGGGATATTAGAGCAGTTCTTC	CSVSGGILEQFF
-	TRBV5-5	16	-	TRBJ2-2	TGTGCCAGCAGTGGTGACAGGGAGGCGTACACCGGGGAGCTGTTTTTT	CASSGDREAYTGELFF
-	TRBV5-1	15	TRBD1	TRBJ1-2	TGCGCCAGCAGCTTGGAGGGACAGGGGGGCTATGGCTACACCTTC	CASSLEGQGGYGYTF
-	TRBV3-1	15	TRBD1	TRBJ1-1	TGTGCCAGCAGCCACGGACAGGGGGCCTTCACTGAAGCTTTCTTT	CASSHGQGAFTEAFF
-	TRBV12-3/TRBV12-4	15	TRBD1	TRBJ2-2	TGTGCCAGCAGCCTAGGGACAGGCTACACCGGGGAGCTGTTTTTT	CASSLGTGYTGELFF
-	TRBV4-2	16	TRBD1	TRBJ2-1	TGTGCCAGCAGCCCCGGACAGGGGAAAACCTACAATGAGCAGTTCTTC	CASSPGQGKTYNEQFF
few	TRBV12-3/TRBV12-4	16	TRBD2	TRBJ2-5	TGTGCCAGCAGTTTATGGGGCGGGAGGGCCCAAGAGACCCAGTACTTC	CASSLWGGRAQETQYF
-	TRBV29-1	14	TRBD1	TRBJ2-3	TGCAGCGTTGACTCGGGACAGGGTACAGATACGCAGTATTTT	CSVDSGQGTDTQYF
few	TRBV7-7	16	-	TRBJ2-3	TGTGCTAGCAGCTTAAATGGGCCCCTTGGCCCAGATACGCAGTATTTT	CASSLNGPLGPDTQYF
few	TRBV5-1	15	TRBD1	TRBJ2-7	TGCGCCAGCAGCTACGACAGGGCCCACTCCTACGAGCAGTACTTC	CASSYDRAHSYEQYF
-	TRBV4-3	14	-	TRBJ2-1	TGCGCCAGCAGCCAAGATACTGGACTTGGGGAGCAGTTCTTC	CASSQDTGLGEQFF
few	TRBV24-1	16	TRBD1	TRBJ2-6	TGTGCCACCAGTGGGTGGGACAGCTCTGGGGCCAACGTCCTGACTTTC	CATSGWDSSGANVLTF
-	TRBV5-5	12	-	TRBJ2-1	TGTGCCAGCAGTTCGACTACTCAGGAGCAGTTCTTC	CASSSTTQEQFF
few	TRBV29-1	15	-	TRBJ2-1	TGCAGCGTTGAAGGAGGAGAGAGCTCCTACAATGAGCAGTTCTTC	CSVEGGESSYNEQFF
-	TRBV5-1	17	-	TRBJ2-1	TGCGCCAGCAGTTACAATGCCGGCTACGCAGGCTACAATGAGCAGTTCTTC	CASSYNAGYAGYNEQFF
few	TRBV2	17	-	TRBJ2-5	TGTGCCAGCAGTGAAGGAGGAGTCGGACACCCCCCGGGGACCCAGTACTTC	CASSEGGVGHPPGTQYF
-	TRBV12-3/TRBV12-4	14	TRBD2	TRBJ2-3	TGTGCCAGCAGTAGCGGGGGGGCGATAGATACGCAGTATTTT	CASSSGGAIDTQYF
few	TRBV15	15	-	TRBJ1-1	TGTGCCACCAGCAGAGCCCAGGGTATGAACACTGAAGCTTTCTTT	CATSRAQGMNTEAFF
few	TRBV6-5	16	TRBD2	TRBJ2-2	TGTGCCAGCAGTTACGGACTAGCGGGTATCACCGGGGAGCTGTTTTTT	CASSYGLAGITGELFF
-	TRBV6-6	13	-	TRBJ1-1	TGTGCCTGCAGCCCCTCGGGGGGCACTGAAGCTTTCTTT	CACSPSGGTEAFF
few	TRBV2	14	-	TRBJ2-2	TGTGCCAGCAATCCCTGGGAAAACACCGGGGAGCTGTTTTTT	CASNPWENTGELFF
few	TRBV6-2/TRBV6-3	14	-	TRBJ2-5	TGTGCCAGCAGTTACGACGAAGGGGAAGAGACCCAGTACTTC	CASSYDEGEETQYF
-	TRBV15	15	-	TRBJ1-5	TGTGCCACCAGCATAGATCTGGGTACGCGGCAGCCCCAGCATTTT	CATSIDLGTRQPQHF
few	TRBV7-2	15	TRBD2	TRBJ2-7	TGTGCCAGCAGCGCCAGCGGGACCTTGTACTACGAGCAGTACTTC	CASSASGTLYYEQYF